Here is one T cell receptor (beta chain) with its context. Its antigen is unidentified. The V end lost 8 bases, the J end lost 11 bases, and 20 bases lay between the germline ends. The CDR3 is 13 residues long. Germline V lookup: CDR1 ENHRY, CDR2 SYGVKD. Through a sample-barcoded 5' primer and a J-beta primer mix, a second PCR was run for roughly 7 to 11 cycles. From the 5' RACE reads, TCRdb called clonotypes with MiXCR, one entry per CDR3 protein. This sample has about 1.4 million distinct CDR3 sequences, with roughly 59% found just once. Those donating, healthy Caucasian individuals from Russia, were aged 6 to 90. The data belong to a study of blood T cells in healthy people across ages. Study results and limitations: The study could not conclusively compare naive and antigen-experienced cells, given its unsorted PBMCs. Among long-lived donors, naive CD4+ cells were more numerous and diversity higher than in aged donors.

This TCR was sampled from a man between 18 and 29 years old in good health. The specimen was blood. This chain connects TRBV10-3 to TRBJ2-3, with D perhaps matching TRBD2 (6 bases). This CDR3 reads CAIVTGEGNEQYF. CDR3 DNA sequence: TGTGCCATCGTGACGGGAGAGGGGAATGAGCAGTATTTT.